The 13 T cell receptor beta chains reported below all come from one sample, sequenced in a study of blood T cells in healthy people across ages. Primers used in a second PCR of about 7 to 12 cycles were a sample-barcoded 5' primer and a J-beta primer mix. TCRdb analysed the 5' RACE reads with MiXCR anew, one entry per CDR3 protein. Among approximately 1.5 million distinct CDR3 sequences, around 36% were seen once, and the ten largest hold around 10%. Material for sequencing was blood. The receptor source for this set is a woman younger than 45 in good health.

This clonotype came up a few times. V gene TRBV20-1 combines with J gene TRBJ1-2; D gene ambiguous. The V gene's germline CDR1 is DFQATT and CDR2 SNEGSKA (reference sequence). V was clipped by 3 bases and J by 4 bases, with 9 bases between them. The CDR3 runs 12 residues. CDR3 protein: CSAREASYGYTF. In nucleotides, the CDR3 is TGCAGTGCTAGGGAGGCCAGCTATGGCTACACCTTC.

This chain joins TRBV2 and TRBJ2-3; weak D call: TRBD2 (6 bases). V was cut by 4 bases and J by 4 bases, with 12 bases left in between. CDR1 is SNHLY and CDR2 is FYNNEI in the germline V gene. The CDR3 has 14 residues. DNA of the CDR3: TGTGCCAGCAGTGTTGCGGGATTGGCAGATACGCAGTATTTT. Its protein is CASSVAGLADTQYF. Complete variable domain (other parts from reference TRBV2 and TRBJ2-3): EPEVTQTPSHQVTQMGQEVILRCVPISNHLYFYWYRQILGQKVEFLVSFYNNEISEKSEIFDDQFSVERPDGSNFTLKIRSTKLEDSAMYFCASSVAGLADTQYFGPGTRLTVL.

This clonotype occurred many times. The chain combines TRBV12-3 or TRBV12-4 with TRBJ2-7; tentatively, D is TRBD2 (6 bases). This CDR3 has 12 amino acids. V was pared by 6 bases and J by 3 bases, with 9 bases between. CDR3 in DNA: TGTGCCAGCAGGCGGGACTTCTACGAGCAGTACTTC. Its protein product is CASRRDFYEQYF.

The CDR3 nucleotides read TGTGCCAGCAGCTTAGACAGGGGGGGACCCTACGAGCAGTACTTC. It translates to CASSLDRGGPYEQYF. V and J are TRBV11-2 and TRBJ2-7; the D call may be TRBD1 or TRBD2 (7 bases each). The CDR3 spans 15 residues. Trimming took 0 bases from V and 2 from J, leaving 11 bases between them. Germline CDR1 is SGHAT and CDR2 is FQNNGV.

CDR3 DNA sequence: TGCAGTGCCCAAGCGGGGGCCACTTACAATGAGCAGTTCTTC. Protein product: CSAQAGATYNEQFF. J is TRBJ2-1 and V is TRBV20-1; the match to TRBD2 covers 8 bases. CDR3 length: 14 amino acids. CDR1 DFQATT and CDR2 SNEGSKA come from the germline V gene (reference sequence). J was trimmed by 4 bases and V by 6 bases; bases with no gene match: 8.

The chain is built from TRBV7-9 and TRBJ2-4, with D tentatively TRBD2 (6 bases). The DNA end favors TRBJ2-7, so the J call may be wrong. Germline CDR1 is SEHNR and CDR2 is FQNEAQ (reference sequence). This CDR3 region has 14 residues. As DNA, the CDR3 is TGTGCCAGCAGCGGTCCCGCTAGCGACCACGAGCAGTACTTC. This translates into CASSGPASDHEQYF.

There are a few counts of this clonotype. The CDR3 loop reads CASSQSGTQFF. CDR3 DNA sequence: TGTGCCAGCAGCCAATCCGGGACGCAGTTCTTC. The rearrangement uses TRBV3-1 and TRBJ2-1; D could derive from TRBD1 or TRBD2 (5 bases each). The CDR3 contains 11 residues. Germline lookup yields CDR1 LGHDT and CDR2 YNNKEL (reference sequence). Trimming shortened V by 2 bases and J by 12 bases, and 8 bases separated the two germline ends.

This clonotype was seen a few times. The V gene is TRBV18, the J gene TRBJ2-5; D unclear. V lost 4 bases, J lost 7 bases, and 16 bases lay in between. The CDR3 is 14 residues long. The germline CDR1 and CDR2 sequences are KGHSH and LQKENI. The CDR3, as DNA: TGTGCCAGCTCACTTTTTGATGACCGGGCGACCCAGTACTTC. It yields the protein CASSLFDDRATQYF.

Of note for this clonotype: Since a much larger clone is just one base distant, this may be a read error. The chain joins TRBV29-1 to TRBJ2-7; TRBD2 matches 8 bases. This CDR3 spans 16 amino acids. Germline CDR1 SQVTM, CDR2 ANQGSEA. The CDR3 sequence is CSVEDAGRGVSYERYF. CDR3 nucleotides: TGCAGCGTTGAAGATGCCGGGCGGGGGGTATCCTACGAGCGGTACTTC.

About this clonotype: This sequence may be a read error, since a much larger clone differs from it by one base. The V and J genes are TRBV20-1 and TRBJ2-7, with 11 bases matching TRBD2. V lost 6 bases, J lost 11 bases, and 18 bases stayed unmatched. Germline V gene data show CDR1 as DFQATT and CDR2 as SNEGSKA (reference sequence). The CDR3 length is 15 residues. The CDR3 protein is CSASPIVSGRATEYF. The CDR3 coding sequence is TGCAGTGCCTCTCCCATTGTTAGCGGGAGGGCCACAGAGTACTTC.

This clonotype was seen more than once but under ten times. The CDR3, as DNA: TGCAGTGCTAGAGACCTAGCGGGAGTTAGGGCAGATACGCAGTATTTT. It codes for CSARDLAGVRADTQYF. This chain joins TRBV20-1 and TRBJ2-3; 10 positions match TRBD2. The CDR3 covers 16 residues. Germline V gives CDR1 DFQATT, CDR2 SNEGSKA (reference sequence). The V gene end was trimmed by 0 bases and the J gene end by 4 bases; junction bases not matched to a gene: 7.

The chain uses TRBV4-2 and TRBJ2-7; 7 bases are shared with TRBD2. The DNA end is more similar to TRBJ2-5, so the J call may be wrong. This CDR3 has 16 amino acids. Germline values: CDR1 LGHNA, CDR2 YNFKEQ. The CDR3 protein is CASNPRLAATHGTQYF. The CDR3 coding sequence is TGTGCCAGCAACCCCAGGCTAGCGGCAACGCACGGGACCCAGTACTTC.

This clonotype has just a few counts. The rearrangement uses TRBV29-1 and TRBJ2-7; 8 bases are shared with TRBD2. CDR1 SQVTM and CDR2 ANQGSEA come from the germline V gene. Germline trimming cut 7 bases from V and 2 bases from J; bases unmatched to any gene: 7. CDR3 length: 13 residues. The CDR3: CSACGGLTYEQYF. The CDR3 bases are TGCAGCGCATGCGGGGGGCTGACCTACGAGCAGTACTTC.